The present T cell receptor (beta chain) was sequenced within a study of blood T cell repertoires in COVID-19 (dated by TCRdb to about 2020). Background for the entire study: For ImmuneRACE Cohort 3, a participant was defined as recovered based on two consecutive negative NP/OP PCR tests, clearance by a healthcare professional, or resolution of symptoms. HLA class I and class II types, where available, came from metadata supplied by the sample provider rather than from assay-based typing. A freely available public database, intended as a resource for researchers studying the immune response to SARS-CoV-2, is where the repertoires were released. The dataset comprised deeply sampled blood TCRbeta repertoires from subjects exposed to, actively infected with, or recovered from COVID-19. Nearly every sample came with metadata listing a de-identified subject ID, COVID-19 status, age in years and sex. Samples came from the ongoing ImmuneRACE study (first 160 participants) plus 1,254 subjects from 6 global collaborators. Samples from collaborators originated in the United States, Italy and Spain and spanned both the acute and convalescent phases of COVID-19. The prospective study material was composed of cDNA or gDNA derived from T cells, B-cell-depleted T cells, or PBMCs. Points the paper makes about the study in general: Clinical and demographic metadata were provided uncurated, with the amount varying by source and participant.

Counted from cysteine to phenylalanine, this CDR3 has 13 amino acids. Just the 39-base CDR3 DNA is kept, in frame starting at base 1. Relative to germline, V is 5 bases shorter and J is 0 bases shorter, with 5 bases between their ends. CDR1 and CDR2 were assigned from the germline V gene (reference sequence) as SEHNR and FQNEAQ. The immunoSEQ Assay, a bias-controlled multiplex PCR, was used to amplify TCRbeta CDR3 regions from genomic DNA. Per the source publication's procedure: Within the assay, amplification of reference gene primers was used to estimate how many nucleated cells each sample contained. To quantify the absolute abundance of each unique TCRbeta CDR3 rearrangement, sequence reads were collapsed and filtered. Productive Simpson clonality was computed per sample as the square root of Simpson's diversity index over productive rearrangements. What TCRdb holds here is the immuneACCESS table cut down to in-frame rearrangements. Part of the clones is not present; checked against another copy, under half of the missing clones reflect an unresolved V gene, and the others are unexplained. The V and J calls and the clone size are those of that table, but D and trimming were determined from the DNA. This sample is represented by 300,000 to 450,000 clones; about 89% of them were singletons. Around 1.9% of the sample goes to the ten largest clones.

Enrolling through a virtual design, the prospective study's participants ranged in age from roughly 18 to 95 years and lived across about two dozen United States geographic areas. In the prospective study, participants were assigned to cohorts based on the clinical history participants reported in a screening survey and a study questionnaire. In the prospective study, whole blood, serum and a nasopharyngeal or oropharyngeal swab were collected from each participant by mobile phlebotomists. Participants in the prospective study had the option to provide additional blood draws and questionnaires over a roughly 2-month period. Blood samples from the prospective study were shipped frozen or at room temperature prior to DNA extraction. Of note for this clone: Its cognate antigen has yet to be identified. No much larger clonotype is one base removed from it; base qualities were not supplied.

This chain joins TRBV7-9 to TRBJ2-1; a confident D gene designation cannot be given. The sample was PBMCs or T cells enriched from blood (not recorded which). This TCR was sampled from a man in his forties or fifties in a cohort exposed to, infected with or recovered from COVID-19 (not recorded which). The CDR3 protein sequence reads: CASSPHSYNEQFF. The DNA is TGTGCCAGCAGCCCACACTCCTACAATGAGCAGTTCTTC.